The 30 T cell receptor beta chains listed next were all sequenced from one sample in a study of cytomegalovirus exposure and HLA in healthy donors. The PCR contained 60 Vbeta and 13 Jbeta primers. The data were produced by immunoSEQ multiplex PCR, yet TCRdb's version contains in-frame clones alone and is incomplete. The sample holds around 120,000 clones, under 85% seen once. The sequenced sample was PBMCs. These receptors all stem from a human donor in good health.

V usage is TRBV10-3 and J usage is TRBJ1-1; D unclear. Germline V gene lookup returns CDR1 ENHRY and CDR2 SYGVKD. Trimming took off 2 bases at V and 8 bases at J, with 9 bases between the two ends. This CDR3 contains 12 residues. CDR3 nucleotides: TGTGCCATCAGTGAGGCGGCGGTGGAAGCTTTCTTT. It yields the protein CAISEAAVEAFF.

The CDR3 DNA is TGCAGCGTTGTAAATAGACTAGCGGGGACCTACGAGCAGTACTTC. Protein sequence: CSVVNRLAGTYEQYF. The gene calls are TRBV29-1 and TRBJ2-7; 11 nucleotides match TRBD2. V lost 4 bases to trimming and J lost 2 bases; unmatched junction nucleotides: 7. Germline CDR1 reads SQVTM; CDR2 reads ANQGSEA. The CDR3 has 15 residues.

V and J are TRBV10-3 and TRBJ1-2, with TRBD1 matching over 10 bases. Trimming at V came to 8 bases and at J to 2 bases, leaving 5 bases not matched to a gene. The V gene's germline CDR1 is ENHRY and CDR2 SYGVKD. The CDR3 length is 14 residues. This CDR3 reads CAISPGQGNYGYTF. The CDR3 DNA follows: TGTGCCATCTCACCGGGACAGGGGAACTATGGCTACACCTTC.

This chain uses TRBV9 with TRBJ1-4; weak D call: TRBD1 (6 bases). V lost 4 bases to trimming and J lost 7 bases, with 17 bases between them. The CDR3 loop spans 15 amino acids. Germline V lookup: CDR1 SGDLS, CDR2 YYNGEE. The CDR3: CASSLSGGAGEKLFF. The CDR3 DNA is TGTGCCAGCAGCCTTTCCGGGGGGGCAGGTGAAAAACTGTTTTTT.

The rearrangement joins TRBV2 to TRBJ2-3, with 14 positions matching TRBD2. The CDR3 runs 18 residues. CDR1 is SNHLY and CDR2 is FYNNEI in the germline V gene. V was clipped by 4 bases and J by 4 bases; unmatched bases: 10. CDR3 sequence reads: CASSAGTSGSVVADTQYF. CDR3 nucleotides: TGTGCCAGCAGTGCCGGGACTAGCGGGAGCGTAGTAGCAGATACGCAGTATTTT. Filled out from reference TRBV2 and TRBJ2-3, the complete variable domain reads EPEVTQTPSHQVTQMGQEVILRCVPISNHLYFYWYRQILGQKVEFLVSFYNNEISEKSEIFDDQFSVERPDGSNFTLKIRSTKLEDSAMYFCASSAGTSGSVVADTQYFGPGTRLTVL.

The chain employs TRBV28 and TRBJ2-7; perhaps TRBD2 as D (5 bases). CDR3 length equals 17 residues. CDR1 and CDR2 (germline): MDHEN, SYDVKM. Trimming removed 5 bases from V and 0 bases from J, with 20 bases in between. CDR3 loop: CASSTQSGPRSSYEQYF. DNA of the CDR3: TGTGCCAGCAGTACCCAGAGCGGCCCCAGGTCCTCCTACGAGCAGTACTTC.

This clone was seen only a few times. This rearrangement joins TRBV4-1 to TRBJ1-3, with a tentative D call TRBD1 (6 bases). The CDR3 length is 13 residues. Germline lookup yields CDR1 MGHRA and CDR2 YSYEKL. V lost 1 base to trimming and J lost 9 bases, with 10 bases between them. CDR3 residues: CASSQAGAGTIYF. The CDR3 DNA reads TGCGCCAGCAGCCAAGCAGGGGCCGGCACCATATATTTT.

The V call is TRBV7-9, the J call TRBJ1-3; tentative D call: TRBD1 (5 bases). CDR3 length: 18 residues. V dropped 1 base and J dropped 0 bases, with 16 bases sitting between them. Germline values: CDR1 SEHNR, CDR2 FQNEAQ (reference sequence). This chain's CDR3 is CASSLDPQVSNSGNTIYF. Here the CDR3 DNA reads TGTGCCAGCAGCTTAGACCCACAGGTTTCCAACTCTGGAAACACCATATATTTT.

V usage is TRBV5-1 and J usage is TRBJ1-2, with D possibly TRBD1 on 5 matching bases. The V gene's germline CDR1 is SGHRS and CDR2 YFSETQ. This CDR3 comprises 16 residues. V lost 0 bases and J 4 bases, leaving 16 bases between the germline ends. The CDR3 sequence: CASSLEPGREGYGYTF. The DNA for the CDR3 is TGCGCCAGCAGCTTGGAGCCCGGCAGGGAGGGCTATGGCTACACCTTC.

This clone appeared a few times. The CDR3 loop reads CASSVVAVGGEQFF. The CDR3 nucleotides are TGTGCCAGCAGCGTAGTGGCGGTAGGAGGTGAGCAGTTCTTC. The gene calls are TRBV9 and TRBJ2-1, with D perhaps TRBD2 (5 bases). V was cut by 0 bases and J by 9 bases, with 13 bases left in between. This CDR3 is built from 14 residues. CDR1 is SGDLS, CDR2 YYNGEE, per germline.

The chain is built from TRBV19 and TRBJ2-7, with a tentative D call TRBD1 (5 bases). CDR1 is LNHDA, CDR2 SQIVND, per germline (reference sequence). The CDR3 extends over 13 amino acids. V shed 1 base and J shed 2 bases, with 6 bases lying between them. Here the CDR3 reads CASSIGTTYEQYF. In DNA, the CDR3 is TGTGCCAGTAGTATAGGGACAACCTACGAGCAGTACTTC.

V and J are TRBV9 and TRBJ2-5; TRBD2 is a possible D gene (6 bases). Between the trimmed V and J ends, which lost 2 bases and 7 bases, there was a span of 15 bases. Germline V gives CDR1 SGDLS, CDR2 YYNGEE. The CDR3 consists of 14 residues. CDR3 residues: CASSVSSGPVTQYF. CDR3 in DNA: TGTGCCAGCAGCGTCTCGAGCGGGCCGGTGACCCAGTACTTC.

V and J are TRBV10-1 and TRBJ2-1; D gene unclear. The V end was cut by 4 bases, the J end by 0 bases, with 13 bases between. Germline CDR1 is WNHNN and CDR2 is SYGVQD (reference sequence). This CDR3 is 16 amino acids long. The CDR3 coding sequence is TGCGCCAGCAGTGGACCGACACCAAACTCCTACAATGAGCAGTTCTTC. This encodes CASSGPTPNSYNEQFF.

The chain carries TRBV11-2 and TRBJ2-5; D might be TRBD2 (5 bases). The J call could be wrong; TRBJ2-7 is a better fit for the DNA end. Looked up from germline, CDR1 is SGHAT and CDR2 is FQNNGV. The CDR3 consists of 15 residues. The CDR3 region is CASSHLDGSPAEQYF. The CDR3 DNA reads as TGTGCCAGCAGCCACCTTGATGGGAGTCCGGCCGAGCAGTACTTC.

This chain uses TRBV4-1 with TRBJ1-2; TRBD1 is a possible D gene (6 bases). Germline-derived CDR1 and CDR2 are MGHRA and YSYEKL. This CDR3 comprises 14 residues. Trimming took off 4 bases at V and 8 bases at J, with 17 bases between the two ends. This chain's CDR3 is CASSPYTGLGGYTF. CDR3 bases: TGCGCCAGCAGCCCATACACAGGGTTAGGAGGCTACACCTTC.

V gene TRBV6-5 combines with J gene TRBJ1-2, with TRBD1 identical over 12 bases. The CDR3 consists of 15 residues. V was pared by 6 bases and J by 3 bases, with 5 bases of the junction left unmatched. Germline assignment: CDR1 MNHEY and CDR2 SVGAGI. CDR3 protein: CASRGQGAGDYGYTF. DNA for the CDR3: TGTGCCAGCAGGGGACAGGGGGCAGGGGACTATGGCTACACCTTC.

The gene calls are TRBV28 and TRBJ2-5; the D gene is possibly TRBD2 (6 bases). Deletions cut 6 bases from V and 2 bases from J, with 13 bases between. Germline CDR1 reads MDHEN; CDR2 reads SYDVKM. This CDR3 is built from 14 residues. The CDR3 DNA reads TGTGCCAGCAGCCGTCGGACTAATCAAGAGACCCAGTACTTC. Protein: CASSRRTNQETQYF.

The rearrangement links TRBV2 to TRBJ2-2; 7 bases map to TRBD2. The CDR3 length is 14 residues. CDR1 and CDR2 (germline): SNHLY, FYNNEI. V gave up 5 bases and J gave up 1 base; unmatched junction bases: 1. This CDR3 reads CASSPSGNTGELFF. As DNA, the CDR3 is TGTGCCAGCAGTCCTAGCGGGAACACCGGGGAGCTGTTTTTT. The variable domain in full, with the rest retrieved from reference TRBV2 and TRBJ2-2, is EPEVTQTPSHQVTQMGQEVILRCVPISNHLYFYWYRQILGQKVEFLVSFYNNEISEKSEIFDDQFSVERPDGSNFTLKIRSTKLEDSAMYFCASSPSGNTGELFFGEGSRLTVL.

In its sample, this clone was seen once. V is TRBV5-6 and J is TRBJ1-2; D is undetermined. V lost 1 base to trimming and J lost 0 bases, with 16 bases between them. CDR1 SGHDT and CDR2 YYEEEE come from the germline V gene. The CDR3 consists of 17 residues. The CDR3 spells CASSLSIRRETNYGYTF. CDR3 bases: TGTGCCAGCAGCTTGTCAATACGACGGGAAACTAACTATGGCTACACCTTC. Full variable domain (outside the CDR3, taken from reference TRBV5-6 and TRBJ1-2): DAGVTQSPTHLIKTRGQQVTLRCSPKSGHDTVSWYQQALGQGPQFIFQYYEEEERQRGNFPDRFSGHQFPNYSSELNVNALLLGDSALYLCASSLSIRRETNYGYTFGSGTRLTVV.

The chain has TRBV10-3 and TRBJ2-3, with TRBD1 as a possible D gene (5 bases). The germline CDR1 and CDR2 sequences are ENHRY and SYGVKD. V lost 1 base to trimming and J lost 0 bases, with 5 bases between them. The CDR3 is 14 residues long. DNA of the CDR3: TGTGCCATCAGTGAGTGGGGCAGCACAGATACGCAGTATTTT. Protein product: CAISEWGSTDTQYF.

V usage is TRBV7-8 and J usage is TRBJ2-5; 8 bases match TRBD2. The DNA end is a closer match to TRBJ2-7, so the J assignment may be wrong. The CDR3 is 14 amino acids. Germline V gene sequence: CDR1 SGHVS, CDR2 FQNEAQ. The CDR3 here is CASSLEAGAYEQYF. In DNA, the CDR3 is TGTGCCAGCAGCTTAGAAGCGGGGGCCTACGAGCAGTACTTC.

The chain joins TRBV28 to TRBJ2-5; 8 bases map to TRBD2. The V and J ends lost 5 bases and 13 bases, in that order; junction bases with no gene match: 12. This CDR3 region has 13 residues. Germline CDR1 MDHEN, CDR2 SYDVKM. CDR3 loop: CASSPAGVSPVYF. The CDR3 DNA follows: TGTGCCAGCAGTCCAGCGGGAGTGTCCCCCGTGTACTTC. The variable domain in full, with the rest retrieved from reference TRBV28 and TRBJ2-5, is DVKVTQSSRYLVKRTGEKVFLECVQDMDHENMFWYRQDPGLGLRLIYFSYDVKMKEKGDIPEGYSVSREKKERFSLILESASTNQTSMYLCASSPAGVSPVYFGPGTRLLVL.

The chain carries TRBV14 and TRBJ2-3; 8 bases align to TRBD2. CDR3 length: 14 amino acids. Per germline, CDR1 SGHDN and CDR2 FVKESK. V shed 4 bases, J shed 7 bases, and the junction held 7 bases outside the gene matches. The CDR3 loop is CASSLPGLGNTQYF. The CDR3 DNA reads TGTGCCAGCAGCCTTCCGGGACTAGGAAATACGCAGTATTTT.

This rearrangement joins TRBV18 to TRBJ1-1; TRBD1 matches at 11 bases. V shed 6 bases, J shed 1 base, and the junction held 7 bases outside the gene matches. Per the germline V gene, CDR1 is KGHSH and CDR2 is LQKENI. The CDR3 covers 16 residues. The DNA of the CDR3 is TGTGCCAGCTCTCCTTGGACAGGGGGCAAGAACACTGAAGCTTTCTTT. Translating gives CASSPWTGGKNTEAFF.

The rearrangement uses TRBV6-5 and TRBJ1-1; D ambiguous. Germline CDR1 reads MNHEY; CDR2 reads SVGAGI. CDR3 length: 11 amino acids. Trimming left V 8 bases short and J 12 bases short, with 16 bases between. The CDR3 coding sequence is TGTGCCAGCCGGGCAGGACTCGATTCTTTCTTT. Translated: CASRAGLDSFF.

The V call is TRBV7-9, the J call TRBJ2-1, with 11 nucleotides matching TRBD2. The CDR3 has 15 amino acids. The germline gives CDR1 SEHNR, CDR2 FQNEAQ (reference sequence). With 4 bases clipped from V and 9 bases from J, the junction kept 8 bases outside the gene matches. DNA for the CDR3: TGTGCCAGCAGCTCCTTAGCGGGAGGGCCAGGTGAGCAGTTCTTC. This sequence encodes CASSSLAGGPGEQFF.

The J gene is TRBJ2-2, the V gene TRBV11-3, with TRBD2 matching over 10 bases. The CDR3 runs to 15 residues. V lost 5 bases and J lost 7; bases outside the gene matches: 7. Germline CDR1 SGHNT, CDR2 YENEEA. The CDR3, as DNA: TGTGCCAGCAGCCGTACTAGCGGGGCTGGCGGGGAGCTGTTTTTT. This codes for CASSRTSGAGGELFF.

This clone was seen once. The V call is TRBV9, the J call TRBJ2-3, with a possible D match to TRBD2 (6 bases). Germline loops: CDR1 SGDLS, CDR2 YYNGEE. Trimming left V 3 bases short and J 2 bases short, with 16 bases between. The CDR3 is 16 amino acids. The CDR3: CASSALAAAYTDTQYF. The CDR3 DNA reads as TGTGCCAGCAGCGCATTAGCGGCCGCTTACACAGATACGCAGTATTTT.

The DNA of the CDR3 is TGTGCCAGCAGTAGGGGGCCGAACACTGAAGCTTTCTTT. This encodes CASSRGPNTEAFF. The J gene is TRBJ1-1, the V gene TRBV6-5, with 7 bases that match TRBD1. With 5 bases clipped from V and 1 base from J, the junction kept 1 base outside the gene matches. This CDR3 contains 13 residues. Looked up from germline, CDR1 is MNHEY and CDR2 is SVGAGI.

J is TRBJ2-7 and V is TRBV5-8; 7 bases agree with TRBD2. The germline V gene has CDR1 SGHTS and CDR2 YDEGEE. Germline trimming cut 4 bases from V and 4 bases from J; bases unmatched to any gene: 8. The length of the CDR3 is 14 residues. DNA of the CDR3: TGTGCCAGCAGCCCCCTGACTAGCCCGTACGAGCAGTACTTC. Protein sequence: CASSPLTSPYEQYF.